A single sample gave rise to the 8 T cell receptor beta chains below, sequenced in a study of blood T cell repertoires in COVID-19. Produced via immunoSEQ multiplex PCR; TCRdb's table is partial and in-frame only. Of 250,000 to 300,000 clones in the sample, 60% to 75% were seen once. What was sequenced was peripheral blood. The receptors come from a woman of 80 years or more with acute or convalescent COVID-19.

This clone showed up just once. This chain joins TRBV11-2 and TRBJ2-1, with 12 nucleotides matching TRBD2. CDR3 size: 16 residues. Germline CDR1 reads SGHAT; CDR2 reads FQNNGV. V lost 4 bases to trimming and J lost 7 bases; unmatched junction nucleotides: 8. The CDR3 nucleotides read TGTGCCAGCAGCTCCTTGACTAGCGGGAGTAGGAATGAGCAGTTCTTC. As protein: CASSSLTSGSRNEQFF.

The chain employs TRBV15 and TRBJ2-5, with D tentatively TRBD2 (7 bases). This CDR3 is 15 amino acids long. Germline CDR1 is LNHNV and CDR2 is YYDKDF (reference sequence). The V end lost 5 bases, the J end lost 2 bases, and 15 bases lay between the germline ends. This chain's CDR3 is CATSGGGGGQETQYF. DNA for the CDR3: TGTGCCACCAGCGGTGGGGGAGGGGGGCAAGAGACCCAGTACTTC.

The V and J genes are TRBV6-2 or TRBV6-3 and TRBJ1-5; tentatively, D is TRBD1 (6 bases). The germline gives CDR1 MNHEY, CDR2 SVGEGT. The ends were cut back, 2 bases at V and 4 bases at J, with 15 bases in the middle. The CDR3 is made up of 16 amino acids. The CDR3 nucleotides read TGTGCCAGCAGTTACACTCAGGGGAGAGGTAATCAGCCCCAGCATTTT. Its protein product is CASSYTQGRGNQPQHF.

The V and J genes are TRBV6-6 and TRBJ2-6; 7 nucleotides match TRBD2. J lost 2 bases, V lost 2 bases, and 0 bases had no gene match. The germline V gene encodes CDR1 MNHNY and CDR2 SVGAGI (reference sequence). CDR3 size: 15 residues. CDR3 amino acids: CASSYGGAGANVLTF. CDR3 nucleotides: TGTGCCAGCAGTTACGGGGGGGCTGGGGCCAACGTCCTGACTTTC.

The genes are TRBV30 and TRBJ1-2, with D possibly being TRBD1 (6 bases). Deletions cut 4 bases from V and 7 bases from J, with 28 bases between. This CDR3 region has 17 residues. CDR1 and CDR2 from the germline V gene are GTSNPN and SVGIG (reference sequence). In nucleotides, the CDR3 is TGTGCCTGGACGAGGACCCACGACAGAAGGGGGTTCCTTGGCTACACCTTC. Its translation: CAWTRTHDRRGFLGYTF.

This clone occurred many times. The CDR3 spells CASSSGQLDTQYF. CDR3 nucleotide sequence: TGTGCCAGCAGCTCCGGACAGCTAGATACGCAGTATTTT. This chain joins TRBV7-9 and TRBJ2-3, with D possibly being TRBD1 (6 bases). V was pared by 4 bases and J by 5 bases, with 10 bases between. This CDR3 is 13 amino acids long. Germline CDR1 reads SEHNR; CDR2 reads FQNEAQ (reference sequence).

The chain recombines TRBV6-5 with TRBJ2-1; tentatively, D is TRBD1 (7 bases). V was shortened by 5 bases and J by 6 bases, with 17 bases between the two germline ends. The CDR3 totals 15 residues. Germline CDR1 MNHEY, CDR2 SVGAGI. The CDR3 DNA reads as TGTGCCAGCAGTCCCCGGGGGCCAGGGGGCAATGAGCAGTTCTTC. Encoded protein: CASSPRGPGGNEQFF.

The V call is TRBV5-4, the J call TRBJ2-3; possibly TRBD1 for D (6 bases). The CDR3 totals 14 residues. Trimming removed 1 base from V and 0 bases from J, with 6 bases in between. Germline V gene lookup returns CDR1 SGHNT and CDR2 YYREEE (reference sequence). The DNA of the CDR3 is TGTGCCAGCAGCTTGACAGGGAGCACAGATACGCAGTATTTT. Protein product: CASSLTGSTDTQYF. The complete variable domain, with remaining parts taken from reference TRBV5-4 and TRBJ2-3, reads ETGVTQSPTHLIKTRGQQVTLRCSSQSGHNTVSWYQQALGQGPQFIFQYYREEENGRGNFPPRFSGLQFPNYSSELNVNALELDDSALYLCASSLTGSTDTQYFGPGTRLTVL.